The table lists the clone carrying this T cell receptor (beta chain) with many counts. Its target is not known. RNA transcripts served as the template for amplifying TCR beta CDR3 regions. The HTBI set primed first-round TCR CDR3 RT-PCR. TCRdb used MiXCR to reprocess the multiplex PCR reads, holding one entry per CDR3 protein. Of about 360,000 distinct CDR3 sequences detected, about 18% appear once; the ten largest clones hold approximately 4%. The data were obtained in a study of T cells in Graves' hyperthyroidism and ophthalmopathy. Findings and limits, study-wide: Using 13 V-J features, a model discriminated ophthalmopathy from stable hyperthyroidism. Progression to ophthalmopathy was predicted a median of 6.5 months early.

The hyperthyroidism was newly diagnosed and had lasted under 2 months; the patients were aged 18 to 65. Germline V gene lookup returns CDR1 MDHEN and CDR2 SYDVKM. CDR3 length equals 14 residues. The V end lost 1 base, the J end lost 2 bases, and 7 bases lay between the germline ends. The chain links TRBV28 to TRBJ2-3; D not certain. The receptor's source is a woman under 30 with Graves' hyperthyroidism. The sample comprised blood. The CDR3 spells CASSLLGPTDTQYF. In DNA form, the CDR3 reads TGTGCCAGCAGTTTATTGGGCCCCACAGATACGCAGTATTTT.